This TCR beta chain is drawn from a study of cytomegalovirus exposure and HLA in healthy donors (TCRdb year 2017). Turning to the overall study: An earlier analysis of some 600 of the donors reported over 250 Gb of sequence data and around 100 million unique TCR beta sequences obtained from around 190 million T cells. An early release that covered 500 to 800 HLA-typed donors contained approximately 290 gigabases of sequencing data and about 93 million unique TCR sequences. The genetic ancestry cluster associated with self-reported Caucasian donors included over 80% of the roughly 400 genotyped donors. The study aimed to test whether signatures of past pathogen exposure could be identified by cataloging public T cell receptors. The study used immunosequencing to profile the T cell repertoires of 666 subjects and linked those repertoires to cytomegalovirus serostatus. In addition to the first cohort of hundreds of subjects, a separate validation cohort of around 110 different subjects was used. The study combined high-throughput TCR immunosequencing, statistical association of individual TCRs with disease status, and machine learning to predict cytomegalovirus infection status. To study patterns of TCR occurrence, a later analysis re-analyzed previously published TCR beta repertoires from around 700 donors and added high-resolution HLA genotyping. Rather than drawing on any new phenotypic data, the later analysis identified candidate immune exposures from TCR beta sequences and the way those sequences occurred across donors. An earlier analysis of a few hundred of the donors applied high-throughput TCR beta sequencing to assess whether each TCR beta V gene segment acted as functional or pseudogenic. Donor age, sex, ethnicity and CMV serostatus were collected together with the repertoire data. A later genetic analysis took genome-wide SNP genotypes for about 55% of the 666 donors and used that subset as a discovery cohort. Every repertoire in the discovery cohort had been generated on one and the same sequencing platform. Both class I and class II loci were covered by HLA typing, at four-digit resolution. The number of donors typed differed by locus, with 629-630 for A, B, C, DRB1 and DQB1, around 500 for DQA1, some 570 for DPA1, and 472 for DPB1. Roughly five DR-DQ haplotypes were treated as single units for association and clustering because of strong linkage in the cohort. Among 300 to 500 genotyped donors of the cohort, an average of around 250,000 unique TCR beta nucleotide sequences was sequenced per donor, of which roughly 18% were non-productive. Results the study describes overall, beyond this receptor: In an earlier analysis of 587 of the donors, most TCR beta V segments appeared in productive rearrangements about 87% or about 30% of the time, broadly matching IMGT annotations. Because the 87-base-pair reads could not distinguish some IMGT-functional V segments, including TRBV6-2 and TRBV6-3, those segments were excluded. Specific HLA alleles were associated with over 15,000 TCR beta sequences at a false discovery rate of 0.05 in a later analysis. According to a later analysis, TCR association rates differed among HLA loci, with DRB1 alleles showing the most associated TCRs and HLA-C alleles showing the fewest. An association between a missense DCLRE1C variant and V-gene and J-gene trimming of TCR beta chains was found in a later genetic analysis and replicated in an independent cohort. The study gave a list of about 150 TCR beta chains associated with cytomegalovirus. According to the authors, the approach could potentially be generalized to other disease states and immunological phenotypes. According to a later analysis, parvovirus B19, influenza, CMV and Epstein-Barr virus appeared linked to several top co-occurrence clusters. Because HLA typing was missing for some donors at each locus, association tests included only the typed subset. Presence/absence analyses assumed roughly uniform sequencing depth across donors, an assumption that may not hold. Because counts were too low, about 15 rarely observed V segments, including chromosome 9 orphons, were left out of the earlier analysis of roughly 600 of the donors. While some public TCRs were present in many individuals, most TCR sequences turned up only very rarely across donors. When HLA alleles, especially DR and DQ, strongly co-occurred, attributing TCR associations to individual alleles was difficult. Correlated functional status among segregating V segments might be attributable to linkage disequilibrium, but an unknown experimental factor could not be ruled out. In a later analysis, HLA-associated TCR beta chains were found to be more clonally expanded and to have lower generation probabilities than equally common non-associated chains. The classifier was reported to diagnose cytomegalovirus status with high specificity and sensitivity in both the original and validation cohorts. A further reported finding was that TCR beta sequences accurately predicted the HLA-A and HLA-B alleles for most subjects in the first cohort. According to a later analysis, most CMV-associated TCR beta chains appeared to be HLA-restricted, and the HLA associations seemed to be driven largely by CMV exposure. The only immune exposure information available for the cohort was CMV serostatus. Three of the identified cytomegalovirus-associated TCR beta chains were confirmed in vitro to be specific for cytomegalovirus antigens. Only TCR beta chains were sequenced in this cohort, and the absence of alpha or paired-chain data limited detectable features. Compared with the roughly 700-donor mean, donors in an Asian-associated ancestry cluster had fewer N-insertions in productive TCRs, according to a later genetic analysis. The sequencing pipeline was judged likely to have produced a cluster of highly shared sequence variants as a technical artifact.

Inclusive of the bounding cysteine and phenylalanine, the CDR3 is 14 residues long. Of all the DNA, just the CDR3 is kept, 42 bases in frame from base 1. The germline V gene yields SGDLS for CDR1 and YYNGEE for CDR2. V is pared back by 4 bases and J by 0 bases, with 8 bases lying between the germline termini. Comment on this clone: It lacks a known antigen. There are no base qualities to consult, and no much larger clone falls within one base.

Library preparation used the immunoSEQ multiplex PCR assay. A mixture of 60 forward primers for TCR Vbeta segments and 13 reverse primers for TCR Jbeta segments was used in the multiplex PCR. A multiplex PCR assay on genomic DNA amplified the CDR3 region of rearranged TCR beta genes. The amplified TCR beta libraries were sequenced on the Illumina HiSeq System as 87-base-pair reads. From the authors' description of their analysis: Across the 600 to 700 repertoires, a later analysis counted tens of millions of unique TCR beta chains, some 11 million of which were shared by at least two donors. A nearest-neighbor algorithm error-corrected the raw reads and collapsed the reads into unique sequences, merging closely related sequences to remove PCR and sequencing errors. Alignment of CDR3 sequences to IMGT reference sequences was used to assign V, D and J gene segments. For a sequence to be retained, at least a six-nucleotide match to both a V gene segment and a J gene segment was required. Rearrangements were called productive when the CDR3 lacked stop codons and stayed in frame with V and J; all others were non-productive. Following IMGT convention, CDR3 was defined as the stretch from the second conserved V-encoded cysteine up to the conserved J-encoded phenylalanine. The earlier analysis of more than 450 of the donors excluded sequences that lacked an unambiguous match to a single V gene segment. In an earlier analysis of 500 to 750 of the donors, V segments were called functional above 56.7% productive rearrangements and were called segregating when the between-donor standard deviation exceeded 5%. A statistical classification framework was developed to diagnose cytomegalovirus status using the catalog of TCR beta chain sequences. A later analysis assigned V and J genes by comparing TCR nucleotide sequences with IMGT/GENE-DB human TR gene sequences. Using the TCRdist pipeline, a later analysis assigned CDR3 sequences along with most-parsimonious VDJ recombination scenarios. In a later analysis, each TCR beta chain was defined by its CDR3 amino acid sequence together with its V-gene family, and reads without a unique V-gene family were excluded. A later analysis removed several hundred highly shared, low-generation-probability nucleotide sequences to deal with suspected cross-contamination and a sequencing artifact. In a later analysis, a clonal expansion index for each public chain was calculated from normalized within-repertoire ranks of inferred template counts. A later analysis computed generation probabilities with a VDJ recombination model fitted to out-of-frame rearrangements, and checked the results against IGoR. A later analysis scored TCR-TCR, TCR-HLA and TCR-CMV co-occurrence with hypergeometric tests, applying a repertoire-size bias correction to TCR pairs. To estimate false discovery rates, a later analysis permuted the HLA or CMV assignments 20 times. A later analysis grouped co-occurring TCRs with DBSCAN, adding TCRdist sequence similarity when clustering within HLA-allele-positive subsets. Repertoires with fewer than 30,000 or more than 120,000 public chains were left out of co-occurrence clustering, as were four to six repertoires with anomalous nucleotide sharing. Imported from immuneACCESS, the table was reduced by TCRdb to in-frame sequences with V and J called. These copies leave out some clones; in studies compared against another copy, an unresolved V gene accounts for under half, and the cause of the remainder is not known. That table gives V, J and clone size, and the DNA gave D and trimming. For this sample the table gives about 110,000 clones, of which approximately 70% were detected only once. Approximately 8.6% of the sample is in the top ten clones.

In total, about 650 healthy bone marrow donors made up the cohort. At the time of sampling, every cohort member was nominally healthy, though immune exposures that went unrecorded were likely present. The donor was CMV seropositive and was included in the group of some 290 seropositive cohort members. Every donor gave a peripheral blood sample, and the peripheral blood mononuclear cells from that sample were used for TCR beta sequencing. Genomic DNA extraction from the blood cell samples was performed with the Qiagen DNeasy Blood Extraction Kit. The sequencing input was PBMCs. This sequence originates from a man between 25 and 39 years old in good health and CMV-seropositive. The V gene is TRBV9 and the J gene is TRBJ1-3, with the D segment identity uncertain. The CDR3 corresponds to CASSLTGSGNTIYF. In nucleotide form, the sequence is TGTGCCAGCAGCCTGACTGGCTCTGGAAACACCATATATTTT.